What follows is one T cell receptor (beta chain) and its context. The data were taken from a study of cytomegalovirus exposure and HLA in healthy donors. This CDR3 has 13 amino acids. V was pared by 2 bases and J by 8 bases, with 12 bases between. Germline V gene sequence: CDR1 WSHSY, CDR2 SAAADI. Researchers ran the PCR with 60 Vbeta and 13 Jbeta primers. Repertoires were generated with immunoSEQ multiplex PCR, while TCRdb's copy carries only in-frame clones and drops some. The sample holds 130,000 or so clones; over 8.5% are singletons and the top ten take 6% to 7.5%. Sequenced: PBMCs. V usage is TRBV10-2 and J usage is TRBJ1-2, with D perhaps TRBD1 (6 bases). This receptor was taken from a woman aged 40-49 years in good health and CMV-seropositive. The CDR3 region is CASSERPGEGYTF. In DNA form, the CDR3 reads TGCGCCAGCAGTGAGCGTCCAGGGGAAGGCTACACCTTC.